These 23 T cell receptor beta chains came from one sample sequenced in a study of Ad26.COV2.S vaccination and SARS-CoV-2 variants. This sample's treatment: around 19 received Ad26.COV2.S at low or high dose, single or two shots; roughly 5 received placebo; per-sample allocation not given. Day 63 after the first injection of vaccine or placebo was the sampling time. TCRdb's table, derived via immunoSEQ multiplex PCR, lists solely in-frame clones and lacks some. Of 380,000 or so clones in the sample, approximately 86% were seen once. This specimen was peripheral blood, taken in a trial of Ad26.COV2.S vaccine versus placebo. The receptors were sampled from a person aged 18-65 years who received the Ad26.COV2.S COVID-19 vaccine or a placebo.

V gene TRBV19 combines with J gene TRBJ1-1; D remains unclear. V dropped 3 bases and J dropped 4 bases, with 12 bases sitting between them. CDR3 length: 14 amino acids. Germline CDR1 is LNHDA and CDR2 is SQIVND (reference sequence). CDR3 in DNA: TGTGCCAGTAGTATTAAGCTGGGCTCCACTGAAGCTTTCTTT. As protein: CASSIKLGSTEAFF. The full variable domain, with the rest looked up from reference TRBV19 and TRBJ1-1, is DGGITQSPKYLFRKEGQNVTLSCEQNLNHDAMYWYRQDPGQGLRLIYYSQIVNDFQKGDIAEGYSVSREKKESFPLTVTSAQKNPTAFYLCASSIKLGSTEAFFGQGTRLTVV.

The chain combines TRBV2 with TRBJ1-1; possible D gene TRBD1, 5 bases. Germline CDR1 SNHLY, CDR2 FYNNEI. There are 13 residues in the CDR3. V was cut by 5 bases and J by 2 bases, with 9 bases left in between. CDR3 region: CASSTGRNTEAFF. The CDR3 nucleotides are TGTGCCAGCAGTACGGGACGAAACACTGAAGCTTTCTTT. Based on the CDR3 plus reference TRBV2 and TRBJ1-1, the full variable domain is EPEVTQTPSHQVTQMGQEVILRCVPISNHLYFYWYRQILGQKVEFLVSFYNNEISEKSEIFDDQFSVERPDGSNFTLKIRSTKLEDSAMYFCASSTGRNTEAFFGQGTRLTVV.

This clone was counted a single time. The J gene is TRBJ2-5, the V gene TRBV11-2; D is undetermined. The V gene's germline CDR1 is SGHAT and CDR2 FQNNGV. V dropped 5 bases and J dropped 5 bases, with 18 bases sitting between them. This CDR3 region has 15 residues. The CDR3 DNA sequence: TGTGCCAGCAGCCCCAGGTCTTGGAGCTCGGAGACCCAGTACTTC. It specifies CASSPRSWSSETQYF.

J is TRBJ1-2 and V is TRBV7-8; possible D gene TRBD1, 6 bases. The CDR3 totals 14 residues. From germline, CDR1 is SGHVS and CDR2 FQNEAQ. Trimming pared 5 bases from V and 4 bases from J, leaving 14 bases between. CDR3 loop: CASSRGQSSYGYTF. In nucleotides, the CDR3 is TGTGCCAGCAGCCGAGGACAGTCATCCTATGGCTACACCTTC. The whole variable domain, filled in from reference TRBV7-8 and TRBJ1-2, reads GAGVSQSPRYKVAKRGQDVALRCDPISGHVSLFWYQQALGQGPEFLTYFQNEAQLDKSGLPSDRFFAERPEGSVSTLKIQRTQQEDSAVYLCASSRGQSSYGYTFGSGTRLTVV.

This clone was picked up one time. This sequence joins TRBV7-2 and TRBJ2-7, with TRBD1 identical over 10 bases. Germline-derived CDR1 and CDR2 are SGHTA and FQGNSA. This CDR3 spans 14 amino acids. V gave up 5 bases and J gave up 3 bases; unmatched junction bases: 4. The CDR3 nucleotides are TGTGCCAGCAGCCCCGGACAGGGGGTCTACGAGCAGTACTTC. Encoded protein: CASSPGQGVYEQYF.

The chain recombines TRBV6-6 with TRBJ1-1; no clear D. Germline CDR1 MNHNY, CDR2 SVGAGI (reference sequence). The CDR3 length is 10 residues. Between the trimmed V and J ends, which lost 8 bases and 2 bases, there was a span of 3 bases. The CDR3 loop is CASGNTEAFF. Here the CDR3 DNA reads TGTGCCAGCGGAAACACTGAAGCTTTCTTT.

This chain links TRBV24-1 with TRBJ1-5; D remains ambiguous. Germline CDR1 and CDR2: KGHDR and SFDVKD. Trimming pared 3 bases from V and 7 bases from J, leaving 9 bases between. The CDR3 consists of 13 residues. CDR3 in DNA: TGTGCCACCAGTGATGGAGTGGGGCAGCCCCAGCATTTT. Translated: CATSDGVGQPQHF.

This clone appeared a few times. The chain joins TRBV6-2 or TRBV6-3 to TRBJ1-2; TRBD1 is a possible D gene (6 bases). Germline values: CDR1 MNHEY, CDR2 SVGEGT. V shed 6 bases and J shed 5 bases, with 16 bases lying between them. This CDR3 spans 14 amino acids. CDR3 protein: CASSETGARYGYTF. CDR3 sequence (DNA): TGTGCCAGCAGCGAGACGGGGGCGAGGTATGGCTACACCTTC.

The rearrangement links TRBV7-9 to TRBJ2-1; tentatively, D is TRBD2 (6 bases). This CDR3 spans 15 amino acids. Trimming shortened V by 1 base and J by 5 bases, and 12 bases separated the two germline ends. The germline V gene has CDR1 SEHNR and CDR2 FQNEAQ (reference sequence). The CDR3 sequence: CASSLEGLRDNEQFF. The DNA of the CDR3 is TGTGCCAGCAGCTTAGAGGGACTGCGGGACAATGAGCAGTTCTTC. Full variable domain (rest looked up from reference TRBV7-9 and TRBJ2-1): DTGVSQNPRHKITKRGQNVTFRCDPISEHNRLYWYRQTLGQGPEFLTYFQNEAQLEKSRLLSDRFSAERPKGSFSTLEIQRTEQGDSAMYLCASSLEGLRDNEQFFGPGTRLTVL.

The chain couples TRBV10-1 to TRBJ1-5; D might be TRBD1 (5 bases). CDR3 length: 15 residues. Deletions cut 4 bases from V and 7 bases from J, with 17 bases between. The V gene's germline CDR1 is WNHNN and CDR2 SYGVQD (reference sequence). CDR3 nucleotide sequence: TGCGCCAGCAGTGGTAAGGGACCCCGAAGGCAGCCCCAGCATTTT. Translation: CASSGKGPRRQPQHF.

J is TRBJ2-5 and V is TRBV7-2; the D is unclear. The CDR3 is made up of 15 amino acids. Germline CDR1 SGHTA, CDR2 FQGNSA. The V end was cut by 2 bases, the J end by 0 bases, with 10 bases between. CDR3 sequence: CASSLPNAYQETQYF. CDR3 DNA sequence: TGTGCCAGCAGCTTACCCAATGCCTACCAAGAGACCCAGTACTTC.

The J gene is TRBJ2-5, the V gene TRBV6-2 or TRBV6-3, with 8 bases aligning to TRBD2. Germline V lookup: CDR1 MNHEY, CDR2 SVGEGT. This CDR3 spans 15 amino acids. Trimming removed 2 bases from V and 5 bases from J; junction bases left unmatched: 7. The CDR3 sequence is CASSYGGTRGETQYF. CDR3 bases: TGTGCCAGCAGTTACGGTGGGACTAGAGGGGAGACCCAGTACTTC.

This clone was counted a few times. V usage is TRBV19 and J usage is TRBJ2-3; D is undetermined. V lost 5 bases and J 0 bases, leaving 12 bases between the germline ends. Per germline, CDR1 LNHDA and CDR2 SQIVND (reference sequence). The CDR3 is 15 residues long. CDR3 sequence (DNA): TGTGCCAGTAGTCTCGGGTCCTTAAGCACAGATACGCAGTATTTT. It specifies CASSLGSLSTDTQYF.

The CDR3 DNA is TGTGCCAGCAGCGCCGGTACCGAGCAGTACTTC. It yields the protein CASSAGTEQYF. The genes are TRBV7-6 and TRBJ2-7, with D unclear. This CDR3 region has 11 residues. CDR1 and CDR2 (germline): SGHVS, FNYEAQ. With 5 bases removed from V and 6 bases from J, the gap between germline ends came to 8 bases.

The rearrangement joins TRBV7-8 to TRBJ1-6, with D possibly being TRBD1 (5 bases). V was clipped by 3 bases and J by 4 bases, with 13 bases between them. CDR3 size: 16 residues. CDR1 and CDR2 from the germline V gene are SGHVS and FQNEAQ. The CDR3 bases are TGTGCCAGCAGCTTCACAGGACGCCGTTATAATTCACCCCTCCACTTT. Protein product: CASSFTGRRYNSPLHF. Filled out from reference TRBV7-8 and TRBJ1-6, the complete variable domain reads GAGVSQSPRYKVAKRGQDVALRCDPISGHVSLFWYQQALGQGPEFLTYFQNEAQLDKSGLPSDRFFAERPEGSVSTLKIQRTQQEDSAVYLCASSFTGRRYNSPLHFGNGTRLTVT.

This rearrangement joins TRBV7-3 to TRBJ1-1; D is possibly TRBD1 (5 bases). The CDR3 loop spans 13 amino acids. Trimming shortened V by 2 bases and J by 7 bases, and 11 bases separated the two germline ends. CDR1 is SGHTA and CDR2 is FQGTGA in the germline V gene. The CDR3 reads CASSLDFGGEAFF. The CDR3 bases are TGTGCCAGCAGCTTAGATTTCGGGGGTGAAGCTTTCTTT.

V usage is TRBV4-3 and J usage is TRBJ1-2, with unresolved D. The germline V gene encodes CDR1 LGHNA and CDR2 YSLEER. V gave up 2 bases and J gave up 4 bases, with 17 bases separating them. There are 16 residues in the CDR3. The CDR3 spells CASSQHSRQTPYGYTF. As DNA, the CDR3 is TGCGCCAGCAGCCAACATTCTCGACAAACTCCCTATGGCTACACCTTC.

V is TRBV10-3 and J is TRBJ2-5, with TRBD1 matching over 8 bases. The CDR3 spans 17 residues. With 4 bases clipped from V and 5 bases from J, the junction kept 15 bases outside the gene matches. CDR1 is ENHRY and CDR2 is SYGVKD in the germline V gene. CDR3 sequence (DNA): TGTGCCATCAGTGGACGGACAGGGTCATCGAGTGCGGAGACCCAGTACTTC. Translation gives CAISGRTGSSSAETQYF.

This rearrangement joins TRBV19 to TRBJ1-2; D gene unclear. The germline CDR1 and CDR2 sequences are LNHDA and SQIVND (reference sequence). This CDR3 region has 12 residues. Trimming left V 5 bases short and J 5 bases short, with 9 bases between. CDR3 sequence reads: CASSVDGYGYTF. CDR3 sequence (DNA): TGTGCCAGTAGTGTGGACGGGTATGGCTACACCTTC.

This rearrangement joins TRBV6-5 to TRBJ2-7; D not resolved. V dropped 1 base and J dropped 5 bases, with 9 bases sitting between them. The germline gives CDR1 MNHEY, CDR2 SVGAGI. This CDR3 has 13 amino acids. CDR3 coding DNA: TGTGCCAGCAGTTACTATCCGGCTGACGAGCAGTACTTC. Translating gives CASSYYPADEQYF.

This chain connects TRBV12-3 or TRBV12-4 to TRBJ1-2; 9 bases fit TRBD1. J gave up 6 bases and V 5 bases, and 4 bases lay outside the gene matches. The CDR3 has 13 residues. CDR3 nucleotide sequence: TGTGCCAGCAGTCCGGGACAGGGTAATGGCTACACCTTC. Its protein product is CASSPGQGNGYTF.

This clone was seen once. This chain links TRBV18 with TRBJ2-5; D gene uncertain. The V gene's germline CDR1 is KGHSH and CDR2 LQKENI. Trimming shortened V by 3 bases and J by 3 bases, and 17 bases separated the two germline ends. CDR3 length equals 16 residues. Here the CDR3 reads CASSPYGMDSEETQYF. Written as DNA, the CDR3 is TGTGCCAGCTCACCTTACGGAATGGATTCAGAAGAGACCCAGTACTTC.

The chain combines TRBV19 with TRBJ1-3; the D is unclear. This CDR3 comprises 13 residues. The V and J ends lost 8 bases and 2 bases respectively, with 10 bases between them. Germline V gene sequence: CDR1 LNHDA, CDR2 SQIVND (reference sequence). This chain's CDR3 is CASGREAGNTIYF. The CDR3 DNA is TGTGCCAGTGGGAGGGAGGCTGGAAACACCATATATTTT.